This T cell receptor beta chain was documented in a study of PD-1 blockade in mismatch repair-deficient tumors. Germline CDR1 and CDR2: MNHEY and SVGAGI. Trimming removed 11 bases at V and 0 bases at J, with 10 bases between. The CDR3 consists of 12 residues. Clones were read by immunoSEQ multiplex PCR, and TCRdb kept only the in-frame ones, dropping some. The sample includes about 16,000 clones, roughly four fifths of them seen just once. The clonotype originates from an adult with mismatch repair-deficient cancer. Material: PBMCs, obtained 4 weeks after starting pembrolizumab. J is TRBJ1-2 and V is TRBV6-5, with D unresolved. The CDR3 DNA sequence: TGTGCCGTTTCAACAGCTAACTATGGCTACACCTTC. Protein: CAVSTANYGYTF.